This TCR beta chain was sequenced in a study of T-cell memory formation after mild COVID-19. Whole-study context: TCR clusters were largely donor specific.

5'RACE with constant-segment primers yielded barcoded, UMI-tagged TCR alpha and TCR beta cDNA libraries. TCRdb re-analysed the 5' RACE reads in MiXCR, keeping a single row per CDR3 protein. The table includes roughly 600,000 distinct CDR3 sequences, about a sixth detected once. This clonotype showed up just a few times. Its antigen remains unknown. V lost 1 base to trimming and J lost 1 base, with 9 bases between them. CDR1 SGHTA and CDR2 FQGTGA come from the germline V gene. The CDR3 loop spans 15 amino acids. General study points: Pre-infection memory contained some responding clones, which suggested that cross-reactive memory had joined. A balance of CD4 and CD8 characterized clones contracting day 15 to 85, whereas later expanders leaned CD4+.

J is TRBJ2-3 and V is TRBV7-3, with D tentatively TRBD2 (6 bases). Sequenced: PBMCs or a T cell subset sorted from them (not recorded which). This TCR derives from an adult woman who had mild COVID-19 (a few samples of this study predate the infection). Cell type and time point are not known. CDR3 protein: CASSLNGGGTDTQYF. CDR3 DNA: TGTGCCAGCAGCTTAAATGGCGGGGGCACAGATACGCAGTATTTT.